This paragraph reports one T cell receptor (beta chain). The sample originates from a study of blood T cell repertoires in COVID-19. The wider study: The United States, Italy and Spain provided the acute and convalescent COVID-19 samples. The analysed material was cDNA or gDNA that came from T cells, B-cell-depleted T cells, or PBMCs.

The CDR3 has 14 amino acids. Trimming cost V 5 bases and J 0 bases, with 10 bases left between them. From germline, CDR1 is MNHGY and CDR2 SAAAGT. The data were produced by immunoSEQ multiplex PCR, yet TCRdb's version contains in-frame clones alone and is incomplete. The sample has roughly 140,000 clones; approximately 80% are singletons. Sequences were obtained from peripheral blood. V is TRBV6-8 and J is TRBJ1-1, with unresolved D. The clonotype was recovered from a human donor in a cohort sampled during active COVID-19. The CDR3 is CASSPPGVNTEAFF. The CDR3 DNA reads TGTGCCAGCAGTCCCCCCGGGGTGAACACTGAAGCTTTCTTT.